Given below is one TCR beta chain in context. Germline loops: CDR1 SGHTA, CDR2 FQGNSA. This CDR3 comprises 13 residues. Trimming left V 1 base short and J 3 bases short, with 6 bases between. This sample is drawn from a study of glioma-infiltrating T cells after dendritic cell vaccination. Study summary: Patients received autologous tumor lysate-pulsed dendritic cell vaccination between about 2003 and 2013. At biweekly intervals, patients got three intradermal dendritic cell vaccine injections.

The primer mix had 60 V beta and 13 J beta primers. Measured with immunoSEQ multiplex PCR; TCRdb has only the in-frame clones, and not every one. The repertoire has about 49,000 clones, 85% of them found once; the top ten carry about an eighth. The rearrangement uses TRBV7-2 and TRBJ1-2; tentatively, D is TRBD1 (5 bases). The receptor was isolated from a human donor with glioblastoma. The source was blood, collected before dendritic cell vaccination. The CDR3: CASSLVRDYGYTF. CDR3 DNA: TGTGCCAGCAGCTTAGTCAGGGACTATGGCTACACCTTC.